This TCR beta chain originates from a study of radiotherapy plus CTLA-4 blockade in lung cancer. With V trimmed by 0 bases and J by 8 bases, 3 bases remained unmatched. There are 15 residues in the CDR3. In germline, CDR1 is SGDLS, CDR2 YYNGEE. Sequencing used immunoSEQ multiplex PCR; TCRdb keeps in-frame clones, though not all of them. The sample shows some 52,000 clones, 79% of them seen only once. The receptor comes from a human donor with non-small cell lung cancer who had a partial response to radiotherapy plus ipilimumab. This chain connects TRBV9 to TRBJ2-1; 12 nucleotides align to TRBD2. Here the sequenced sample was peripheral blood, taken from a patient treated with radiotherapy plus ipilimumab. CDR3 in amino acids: CASSVASGGADEQFF. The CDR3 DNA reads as TGTGCCAGCAGCGTAGCTAGCGGGGGGGCGGATGAGCAGTTCTTC.